This T cell receptor beta chain is drawn from a study of T cell clones after liver transplantation. Study-wide context: Without induction therapy, subjects received standard immunosuppression until 12-24 months post-transplant. Points from the study as a whole: Post-transplant, graft-donor-reactive CD4 TCRbeta sequences in blood dropped significantly in 5 of 8 subjects. Small, mixed patient groups and varying post-transplant times limit these conclusions. A larger donor-reactive than third-party decline suggested partial antigen-specific deletion.

The CDR3 runs to 18 residues. J gave up 2 bases and V 3 bases, and 6 bases lay outside the gene matches. Germline-derived CDR1 and CDR2 are KGHSH and LQKENI. Points on this clone: Its specificity is not known.

Only in-frame clones appear in the TCRdb table, and some are missing; sequencing was by immunoSEQ multiplex PCR. The sample lists over 100,000 clones; 80% to 85% were seen once. This rearrangement joins TRBV18 to TRBJ2-6; 11 positions match TRBD1. This receptor was obtained from a human donor who received a liver transplant. The source material was CD4+ T cells from blood, sampled before liver transplant. In nucleotides, the CDR3 is TGTGCCAGCTCACCTTGGGACAGGGGGATCGCTGGGGCCAACGTCCTGACTTTC. As protein: CASSPWDRGIAGANVLTF.